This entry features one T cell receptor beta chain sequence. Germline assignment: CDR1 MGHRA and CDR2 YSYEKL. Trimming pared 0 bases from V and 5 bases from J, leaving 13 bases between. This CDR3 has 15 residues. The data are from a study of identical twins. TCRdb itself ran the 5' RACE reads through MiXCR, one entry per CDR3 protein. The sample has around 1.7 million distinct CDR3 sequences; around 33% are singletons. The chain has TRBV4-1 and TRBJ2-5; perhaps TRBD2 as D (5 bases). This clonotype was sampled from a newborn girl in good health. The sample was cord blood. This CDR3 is CASSQDAPGWETQYF. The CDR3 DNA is TGCGCCAGCAGCCAAGATGCGCCGGGGTGGGAGACCCAGTACTTC.